This T cell receptor (beta chain) was retrieved from a study of beta chain features in type 1 diabetes. Germline V gene data show CDR1 as SQVTM and CDR2 as ANQGSEA. V was pared by 7 bases and J by 7 bases, with 4 bases between. This CDR3 contains 8 residues. In this sample, this clone turned up many times. Expressed TCRB transcripts were sequenced, since all the RNA that had been isolated was reverse transcribed. Samples of naive, central memory and regulatory T cells yielded a mean of about 3.5 million reads. Data came from immunoSEQ multiplex PCR; TCRdb stores just in-frame clones and leaves some out. Among fewer than 500,000 clones listed, approximately 15% were seen once. Purities over 98% were achieved in all sorted populations.

The sample taken for sequencing was naive CD4+ T cells from blood. The chain recombines TRBV29-1 with TRBJ1-2; D is uncertain. The source of this sequence is a man aged 25-40 years in good health. CDR3 region: CSEGGYTF. Written as DNA, the CDR3 is TGCAGCGAGGGTGGCTACACCTTC.